Below, 16 T cell receptor beta chains from the same sample are listed, as sequenced in a study of vaccination effects on CD4 cells after COVID-19. Antigen-specific CD4+ T cells were expanded (with viral peptide pools) by the ViraFEST assay ahead of sequencing. Culture lasted 10 days before CD4+ T cell isolation. All participants had two doses of either the BNT162b2 or mRNA-1273 vaccine. No cognate antigen is known for these TCRs. TCRdb's table, derived via immunoSEQ multiplex PCR, lists solely in-frame clones and lacks some. The table records 22,000 or so clones, roughly three quarters of them present only once. Specimen: CD4+ T cells from PBMCs cultured with HCoV-229E spike peptides, collected after COVID-19 vaccination. All receptors come from a human donor who received a COVID-19 vaccine.

This chain uses TRBV24-1 with TRBJ2-6, with D uncertain. The V end lost 1 base, the J end lost 0 bases, and 9 bases lay between the germline ends. Per the germline V gene, CDR1 is KGHDR and CDR2 is SFDVKD. The CDR3 has 17 residues. CDR3 sequence (DNA): TGTGCCACCAGTGATTTCCAACACAGCTCTGGGGCCAACGTCCTGACTTTC. It yields the protein CATSDFQHSSGANVLTF.

The CDR3 DNA follows: TGCAGCGTTGTTGGTCGGGGGCGCAGCTATGGCTACACCTTC. It translates to CSVVGRGRSYGYTF. The chain employs TRBV29-1 and TRBJ1-2, with D possibly TRBD1 on 6 matching bases. With 4 bases removed from V and 4 bases from J, the gap between germline ends came to 16 bases. CDR3 length: 14 residues. Looked up from germline, CDR1 is SQVTM and CDR2 is ANQGSEA.

The rearrangement links TRBV30 to TRBJ2-2; D assignment may be TRBD1 or TRBD2 (5 bases each). This CDR3 contains 13 residues. Trimming cost V 4 bases and J 3 bases, with 9 bases left between them. Germline CDR1 GTSNPN, CDR2 SVGIG (reference sequence). CDR3 nucleotides: TGTGCCTGGACAGGGACCTACACCGGGGAGCTGTTTTTT. This codes for CAWTGTYTGELFF.

This clone was seen a handful of times. The genes are TRBV12-3 or TRBV12-4 and TRBJ1-2, with 7 bases identical to TRBD1. CDR3 length: 13 residues. V trimming: 6 bases; J trimming: 1 base; junction bases outside the gene matches: 2. CDR3 protein: CASSGDSNYGYTF. The CDR3 DNA sequence: TGTGCCAGCAGCGGGGACAGTAACTATGGCTACACCTTC.

This clone was detected a few times. The rearrangement links TRBV25-1 to TRBJ2-2; unclear D gene. Trimming pared 0 bases from V and 2 bases from J, leaving 7 bases between. This CDR3 is built from 15 residues. Germline loops: CDR1 MGHDK, CDR2 SYGVNS. CDR3 coding DNA: TGTGCCAGCAGTGAATACGGGCCTAACACCGGGGAGCTGTTTTTT. It translates to CASSEYGPNTGELFF.

The chain is built from TRBV10-1 and TRBJ2-7; 10 nucleotides align to TRBD2. V gave up 4 bases and J gave up 7 bases; unmatched junction bases: 10. The CDR3 is made up of 15 amino acids. Germline lookup yields CDR1 WNHNN and CDR2 SYGVQD (reference sequence). The CDR3 region is CASSGAGLAGDEQYF. CDR3 nucleotides: TGCGCCAGCAGTGGGGCCGGGCTAGCGGGAGATGAGCAGTACTTC.

The sample holds one count of this clone. The gene calls are TRBV29-1 and TRBJ1-2; no firm D call. Germline CDR1 SQVTM, CDR2 ANQGSEA. With 3 bases removed from V and 6 bases from J, the gap between germline ends came to 17 bases. The CDR3 sequence is 14 residues long. The CDR3 region is CSVEISRNFDGYTF. DNA for the CDR3: TGCAGCGTTGAGATCTCTCGGAACTTCGATGGCTACACCTTC.

This rearrangement joins TRBV7-9 to TRBJ1-6; D unresolved. CDR3 length: 16 residues. Germline CDR1 reads SEHNR; CDR2 reads FQNEAQ (reference sequence). Deletions cut 5 bases from V and 3 bases from J, with 14 bases between. CDR3 bases: TGTGCCAGCAGCCCCTTACCACAAAGCTATAATTCACCCCTCCACTTT. Protein product: CASSPLPQSYNSPLHF.

This chain links TRBV24-1 with TRBJ2-3; D may be TRBD2 (5 bases). Between the trimmed V and J ends, which lost 7 bases and 2 bases, there was a span of 6 bases. This CDR3 has 12 residues. Per germline, CDR1 KGHDR and CDR2 SFDVKD. The CDR3, as DNA: TGTGCCACCAGCGGGGACACAGATACGCAGTATTTT. As protein: CATSGDTDTQYF.

The chain carries TRBV4-1 and TRBJ1-2; D gene unclear. The length of the CDR3 is 17 residues. Germline values: CDR1 MGHRA, CDR2 YSYEKL. The germline V and J ends were trimmed by 1 base and 6 bases, with 21 bases remaining between them. The CDR3: CASSQGLTSRSGDGYTF. In DNA form, the CDR3 reads TGCGCCAGCAGCCAAGGTCTTACCTCCAGGTCTGGGGATGGCTACACCTTC.

The V and J genes are TRBV6-4 and TRBJ2-7; D unclear. The V end was cut by 8 bases, the J end by 6 bases, with 29 bases between. The CDR3 spans 17 residues. Germline V gene sequence: CDR1 MRHNA, CDR2 SNTAGT. The DNA for the CDR3 is TGTGCCAGCTTGGGGATTCTGGACCGAAGCCTCCTATGCGAGCAGTACTTC. Its protein is CASLGILDRSLLCEQYF.

This chain uses TRBV4-1 with TRBJ2-1, with TRBD2 identical over 10 bases. The CDR3 sequence is 15 residues long. Germline V gene sequence: CDR1 MGHRA, CDR2 YSYEKL. The V gene end was trimmed by 4 bases and the J gene end by 10 bases; junction bases not matched to a gene: 10. As DNA, the CDR3 is TGCGCCAGCAGCCGTCTAGCGGGGGACTTTAGGGAGCAGTTCTTC. Its translation: CASSRLAGDFREQFF.

The chain employs TRBV27 and TRBJ1-4; 7 nucleotides agree with TRBD1. This CDR3 spans 14 amino acids. CDR1 MNHEY and CDR2 SMNVEV come from the germline V gene (reference sequence). Unmatched junction bases numbered 8, after V lost 5 bases and J lost 8 bases. The CDR3 DNA reads as TGTGCCAGCAGTCTACAGGGGATAGGGGAAAAACTGTTTTTT. Its protein product is CASSLQGIGEKLFF.

The V call is TRBV3-1 (or the pseudogene TRBV3-2), the J call TRBJ2-7; D perhaps matches TRBD2 (6 bases). Germline-derived CDR1 and CDR2 are LGHDT and YNNKEL (reference sequence). Trimming left V 5 bases short and J 2 bases short, with 13 bases between. The CDR3 totals 14 residues. CDR3 region: CASSYGTATYEQYF. The CDR3 nucleotides are TGTGCCAGCAGCTACGGGACTGCTACCTACGAGCAGTACTTC.

The chain couples TRBV10-2 to TRBJ1-5; D is unclear. This CDR3 has 13 residues. V lost 7 bases and J lost 3, with 10 bases in between. The germline CDR1 and CDR2 sequences are WSHSY and SAAADI. CDR3 DNA: TGCGCCAGCACCCCCAGCCACAATCAGCCCCAGCATTTT. It specifies CASTPSHNQPQHF.

CDR3 residues: CASSPRDGAYEQYF. The CDR3 nucleotides read TGTGCCAGCAGCCCCCGGGACGGAGCCTACGAGCAGTACTTC. This chain uses TRBV5-4 with TRBJ2-7; tentatively, D is TRBD1 or TRBD2 (5 bases each). Trimming removed 4 bases at V and 2 bases at J, with 13 bases between. The CDR3 has 14 amino acids. Looked up from germline, CDR1 is SGHNT and CDR2 is YYREEE (reference sequence).